Included here is one T cell receptor (beta chain) sequence, with context. The germline V gene encodes CDR1 SGHRS and CDR2 YFSETQ. V dropped 5 bases and J dropped 7; count of bases not matched to a gene: 9. The CDR3 sequence is 14 residues long. The sample is drawn from a study of blood T cell repertoires in COVID-19. The assay was immunoSEQ multiplex PCR, and TCRdb's table has in-frame clones only and misses some. This table has tens of thousands of clones, approximately 88% appearing once. This clonotype was sampled from a man older than 75 with acute or convalescent COVID-19. Sequenced: peripheral blood. The genes are TRBV5-1 and TRBJ1-2; TRBD1 matches 9 bases. The CDR3 DNA sequence: TGCGCCAGCAGTTCCGGGGACAGGGTCGCTGGCTACACCTTC. It encodes CASSSGDRVAGYTF.